This T cell receptor beta chain was sequenced during a study of OX40 agonist ivuxolimab in advanced cancers. Produced via immunoSEQ multiplex PCR; TCRdb's table is partial and in-frame only. The table lists around 100,000 clones, approximately 89% of them singletons. The germline CDR1 and CDR2 sequences are SGHTA and FQGNSA. The CDR3 loop spans 16 amino acids. Trimming took 5 bases from V and 0 from J, leaving 14 bases between them. The genes are TRBV7-2 and TRBJ2-1; either TRBD1 or TRBD2 may fit D (6 bases each). This sequence was found in an adult with an advanced solid tumor such as melanoma, head and neck, liver or kidney cancer. The sequencing here drew on CD4+ or CD8+ T cells sorted from blood, taken in a trial of the OX40 agonist ivuxolimab. CDR3 DNA: TGTGCCAGCAGCCTCGGGGGCGTTAGCTCCTACAATGAGCAGTTCTTC. Its translation: CASSLGGVSSYNEQFF.